Listed below are T cell receptor beta chains from one sample, sequenced in a study of Ad26.COV2.S vaccination and SARS-CoV-2 variants. Profiling relied on immunoSEQ multiplex PCR, and the TCRdb table lists in-frame clones only, not all of them. The table includes approximately 460,000 clones, roughly nine tenths detected once. Specimen: peripheral blood, collected in a trial of Ad26.COV2.S vaccine versus placebo. The receptor set was obtained from a person aged 18-65 years who received the Ad26.COV2.S COVID-19 vaccine or a placebo. The CDR3 runs from the conserved cysteine through the conserved F or W. The D gene is left open where the match is weak. Rows may omit the clone size; those that give it use once, few, many or a size class.

D gene	clone size	V gene	J gene	CDR3 DNA	CDR3 protein
TRBD1	once	TRBV6-5	TRBJ2-4	TGTGCCAGCACAACAGGGGGCGCAGTCAAAAACATTCAGTACTTC	CASTTGGAVKNIQYF
.	.	TRBV4-1	TRBJ2-1	TGCGCCAGCAGCCCCGCGGGGCGGAGCTCCTACAATGAGCAGTTCTTC	CASSPAGRSSYNEQFF
TRBD2	.	TRBV4-2	TRBJ2-1	TGTGCCAGCAGCCAAGACCCCGGGAGGGCCGACAATGAGCAGTTCTTC	CASSQDPGRADNEQFF
.	.	TRBV2	TRBJ2-1	TGTGCCAGCCCCAATTCGTTCTTC	CASPNSFF
.	.	TRBV30	TRBJ1-2	TGTGCCCGCCTAGGGGGGAAGTACTATGGCTACACCTTC	CARLGGKYYGYTF
TRBD1	.	TRBV2	TRBJ1-2	TGTGCCAGCAGTGAACAGGGGGATTTGGGAGGCTACACCTTC	CASSEQGDLGGYTF
.	few	TRBV7-2	TRBJ1-2	TGTGCCAGCAGCCCGAGTTGGGGGGGCGCCGGCTATGGCTACACCTTC	CASSPSWGGAGYGYTF
.	.	TRBV18	TRBJ1-6	TGTGCCAGCTCACCTCGAATCGGGGTCAGGTCCCTTGAGAAGGCCCTCCACTTT	CASSPRIGVRSLEKALHF
.	.	TRBV7-9	TRBJ2-1	TGTGCCAGCAGCTCCGTTGGTGAGCAGTTCTTC	CASSSVGEQFF
.	.	TRBV30	TRBJ2-5	TGTGCCTGGAGGATCCCAGGGCCACAAGAGACCCAGTACTTC	CAWRIPGPQETQYF
.	.	TRBV11-2	TRBJ1-4	TGTGCCAGCAGCTTAGGACAGAATGAAAAACTGTTTTTT	CASSLGQNEKLFF
.	.	TRBV18	TRBJ2-7	TGTGCCAGCTCACCAGGCGGACAGCGGGATTCCGAGCAGTACTTC	CASSPGGQRDSEQYF
TRBD1	once	TRBV28	TRBJ1-1	TGTGCCAGCAGTCTCCCCCCGGGACAGGGATGGACTTTCTTT	CASSLPPGQGWTFF
.	.	TRBV18	TRBJ1-1	TGTGCCAGCTCAACCGGAACTATGAACACTGAAGCTTTCTTT	CASSTGTMNTEAFF
TRBD1	.	TRBV11-2	TRBJ1-3	TGTGCCAGCAGGAGACTAGGATGGGACAGTTCTGGAAACACCATATATTTT	CASRRLGWDSSGNTIYF
.	.	TRBV29-1	TRBJ2-1	TGCAGCGTTGAGGGGCTACAGGCGATGGATGAGCAGTTCTTC	CSVEGLQAMDEQFF
TRBD1	.	TRBV12-3/TRBV12-4	TRBJ1-4	TGTGCCAGCAGGCGGGACAGCAATGAAAAACTGTTTTTT	CASRRDSNEKLFF
TRBD1	.	TRBV5-1	TRBJ1-4	TGCGCCAGCAGCTTGCCGGGACAGGGGGCACAGACTAATGAAAAACTGTTTTTT	CASSLPGQGAQTNEKLFF
.	.	TRBV5-5	TRBJ1-4	TGTGCCAGCAGCCCGACGGACGGGTTAAATGAAAAACTGTTTTTT	CASSPTDGLNEKLFF
TRBD2	.	TRBV6-5	TRBJ2-5	TGTGCCAGCAAACGCGGGAGGGCCTTGGATGAGACCCAGTACTTC	CASKRGRALDETQYF
.	.	TRBV25-1	TRBJ1-1	TGTGCCAGCAGTCTTGGCACTGAAGCTTTCTTT	CASSLGTEAFF
TRBD1	.	TRBV5-4	TRBJ1-4	TGTGCCAGCAGCTTGGTCACCGGGACAGGGAGTGAAAAACTGTTTTTT	CASSLVTGTGSEKLFF
TRBD1	few	TRBV27	TRBJ1-2	TGTGCCAGCAGTCCCACCCCCGACAGGGTCCACCTGGGAAACTATGGCTACACCTTC	CASSPTPDRVHLGNYGYTF
TRBD1	.	TRBV4-1	TRBJ1-6	TGCGCCAGCAGCCAAAGTTGGGGGACAGGGAGTAATTCACCCCTCCACTTT	CASSQSWGTGSNSPLHF
.	.	TRBV12-3/TRBV12-4	TRBJ1-1	TGTGCCAGCAGTTTGTACAGGAACACTGAAGCTTTCTTT	CASSLYRNTEAFF